Listed below are T cell receptor beta chains from one sample, sequenced in a study of blood T cell repertoires in COVID-19. Assay used: immunoSEQ multiplex PCR; TCRdb lists only in-frame clones, some missing. The sample shows about 270,000 clones, 86% of them seen only once. The sample taken for sequencing was peripheral blood. The receptors here all came from a middle-aged man with active or convalescent COVID-19. The CDR3 runs from the conserved cysteine through the conserved F or W. D genes are given only for firm matches. Size is stated for part of the rows, as once, few or many counts, or as a class when the clone is expanded.

CASGDSYEQYF	TGTGCCTCCGGGGACAGCTACGAGCAGTACTTC	-	TRBD1	TRBV9	TRBJ2-7
CASSPRSGNTDTQYF	TGTGCCAGCAGCCCGCGTAGCGGGAACACAGATACGCAGTATTTT	-	TRBD2	TRBV4-2	TRBJ2-3
CASSPTSIGETQYF	TGTGCCAGCAGCCCAACTAGCATTGGCGAGACCCAGTACTTC	-	-	TRBV2	TRBJ2-5
CSASSGGSGDETQYF	TGCAGTGCTAGTAGCGGTGGGTCAGGCGATGAGACCCAGTACTTC	-	-	TRBV20-1	TRBJ2-5
CASSQGAGAPSYEQYF	TGTGCCAGCAGCCAAGGAGCGGGGGCACCCTCCTACGAGCAGTACTTC	-	TRBD2	TRBV4-2	TRBJ2-7
CASSPNGLAGVPEQYF	TGCGCCAGCAGCCCGAATGGACTAGCGGGAGTCCCCGAGCAGTACTTC	-	TRBD2	TRBV5-1	TRBJ2-7
CASSHPGQESYEQYF	TGCGCCAGCAGCCATCCCGGACAGGAATCCTACGAGCAGTACTTC	-	TRBD1	TRBV4-1	TRBJ2-7
CASSLGIWGHSSTNEKLFF	TGTGCCAGCAGCTTAGGGATATGGGGACACTCCTCAACTAATGAAAAACTGTTTTTT	once	-	TRBV7-3	TRBJ1-4
CAWSPRDGRAAGNTIYF	TGTGCCTGGAGTCCCCGTGACGGCAGGGCGGCGGGAAACACCATATATTTT	-	-	TRBV30	TRBJ1-3
CASLRSANTDTQYF	TGTGCCAGCCTGCGCTCCGCCAACACAGATACGCAGTATTTT	-	-	TRBV11-2	TRBJ2-3
CASSRQGGNTEAFF	TGCGCCAGCAGCCGACAGGGCGGCAACACTGAAGCTTTCTTT	few	TRBD1	TRBV5-1	TRBJ1-1
CASSVPGVAGGNLRETQYF	TGTGCCAGCAGTGTACCCGGGGTAGCGGGAGGCAATCTTCGAGAGACCCAGTACTTC	-	TRBD2	TRBV2	TRBJ2-5
CASSDSAPTKNIQYF	TGTGCCAGCAGTGATAGTGCGCCTACCAAAAACATTCAGTACTTC	-	-	TRBV2	TRBJ2-4
CASRTGGQYTEAFF	TGTGCCAGCAGGACAGGGGGACAGTACACTGAAGCTTTCTTT	-	TRBD1	TRBV3-1/TRBV3-2	TRBJ1-1
CSASPGYGYTF	TGCAGTGCTAGCCCGGGCTATGGCTACACCTTC	few	-	TRBV20-1	TRBJ1-2
CASSLGLADYNEQFF	TGTGCCAGCAGCTTAGGCCTAGCGGACTACAATGAGCAGTTCTTC	-	TRBD2	TRBV7-3	TRBJ2-1
CASSSTSRQGGYTF	TGTGCCAGCAGTTCCACATCCCGACAGGGGGGCTACACCTTC	-	TRBD1	TRBV27	TRBJ1-2
CASSDTGEVGTEAFF	TGTGCCAGCAGCGATACAGGGGAAGTTGGGACTGAAGCTTTCTTT	once	TRBD1	TRBV9	TRBJ1-1
CASSHGGGTEAFF	TGTGCCAGCAGCCACGGGGGGGGCACTGAAGCTTTCTTT	-	-	TRBV5-4	TRBJ1-1
CASSPSGVYEQYF	TGCGCCAGCTCACCATCCGGGGTTTACGAGCAGTACTTC	-	-	TRBV10-1	TRBJ2-7
CASSFDRTSGHNEQFF	TGCGCCAGCAGCTTCGACAGGACTAGCGGGCACAATGAGCAGTTCTTC	-	TRBD2	TRBV5-1	TRBJ2-1
CASTEQGVNQPQHF	TGTGCCAGCACCGAACAGGGGGTCAATCAGCCCCAGCATTTT	-	TRBD1	TRBV2	TRBJ1-5
CASRCRVPPLHF	TGTGCAAGTCGCTGCAGGGTGCCGCCCCTCCACTTT	-	-	TRBV12-2	TRBJ1-6
CASSLVPVGHSYNEQFF	TGTGCCAGCAGCTTAGTCCCGGTGGGACACTCCTACAATGAGCAGTTCTTC	-	-	TRBV7-3	TRBJ2-1
CASSFRGAGANVLTF	TGTGCCAGCAGTTTCAGGGGGGCTGGGGCCAACGTCCTGACTTTC	-	-	TRBV6-5	TRBJ2-6
CASSFSRSGDTQYF	TGCGCCAGCAGCTTCAGCAGGTCAGGGGATACGCAGTATTTT	-	-	TRBV5-1	TRBJ2-3
CASSRSGTGSPPQHF	TGTGCCAGCAGTAGATCCGGGACAGGGTCCCCGCCCCAGCATTTT	-	TRBD1	TRBV2	TRBJ1-5
CASSYSKGSLEAFF	TGTGCCAGCAGTTACTCGAAAGGGAGCCTTGAAGCTTTCTTT	once	-	TRBV6-5	TRBJ1-1
CASSYGPMNTEAFF	TGTGCCAGCAGTTATGGTCCTATGAACACTGAAGCTTTCTTT	-	-	TRBV6-6	TRBJ1-1
CASSQPPPGVSPLHF	TGTGCCAGCAGCCAACCCCCCCCAGGGGTTTCACCCCTCCACTTT	few	-	TRBV6-5	TRBJ1-6
CASSRKAGATEAFF	TGTGCCAGCAGCCGGAAGGCGGGTGCCACTGAAGCTTTCTTT	-	-	TRBV3-1/TRBV3-2	TRBJ1-1
CASSLGPSGGPYEQYF	TGTGCCAGCAGCTTGGGGCCTAGCGGGGGACCCTACGAGCAGTACTTC	-	TRBD2	TRBV5-6	TRBJ2-7
CATSGQGLTGELFF	TGTGCCACCTCGGGACAGGGGTTAACCGGGGAGCTGTTTTTT	-	TRBD1	TRBV19	TRBJ2-2
CASSALGQRSETISSYEQYF	TGTGCCAGCAGCGCCCTGGGACAGCGATCCGAAACCATTAGCTCCTACGAGCAGTACTTC	-	-	TRBV21-1	TRBJ2-7
CASSFTGQGAPGEKLFF	TGTGCCAGCAGCTTTACGGGACAGGGGGCACCGGGGGAAAAACTGTTTTTT	-	TRBD1	TRBV5-4	TRBJ1-4
CASTPRLDRGKETQYF	TGTGCCAGCACCCCACGCCTCGACAGGGGGAAGGAGACCCAGTACTTC	-	TRBD1	TRBV11-2	TRBJ2-5
CASSPALAGGGDTQYF	TGTGCCAGCTCACCGGCGTTAGCGGGGGGAGGAGATACGCAGTATTTT	-	TRBD2	TRBV18	TRBJ2-3
CASSPLRTGTGDEQFF	TGTGCCAGCTCACCCTTACGTACCGGGACAGGGGATGAGCAGTTCTTC	-	TRBD1	TRBV18	TRBJ2-1
CASTPSSYNSPLHF	TGTGCCAGCACCCCCAGCTCCTATAATTCACCCCTCCACTTT	-	-	TRBV25-1	TRBJ1-6
CASSWIGQGNDNEQYF	TGTGCCAGCAGTTGGATTGGACAGGGGAATGACAACGAGCAGTACTTC	-	TRBD1	TRBV27	TRBJ2-7
CAWSVQGAGELFF	TGTGCCTGGAGTGTACAGGGGGCCGGGGAGCTGTTTTTT	-	TRBD1	TRBV30	TRBJ2-2
CASSLTGRGNTIYF	TGTGCCAGCAGCTTGACAGGGAGGGGAAACACCATATATTTT	-	TRBD1	TRBV13	TRBJ1-3
CASSPRGGHLPGELFF	TGTGCCAGCAGCCCAAGAGGGGGACACCTCCCCGGGGAGCTGTTTTTT	-	-	TRBV11-3	TRBJ2-2
CASSSGTASTDTQYF	TGTGCCAGCAGCTCCGGGACTGCTAGCACAGATACGCAGTATTTT	-	-	TRBV5-4	TRBJ2-3
CASSYYPGQGTYEQYF	TGTGCCAGCAGTTACTACCCGGGACAGGGGACCTACGAGCAGTACTTC	-	TRBD1	TRBV6-2/TRBV6-3	TRBJ2-7
CASSETDTDTQYF	TGTGCCAGCAGTGAGACTGACACAGATACGCAGTATTTT	-	-	TRBV6-4	TRBJ2-3
CASSPDRDIQYF	TGCGCCAGCAGCCCCGACCGGGACATTCAGTACTTC	-	-	TRBV4-1	TRBJ2-4
CAISESTDSSNQPQHF	TGTGCCATCAGTGAGTCGACGGACAGTAGCAATCAGCCCCAGCATTTT	-	-	TRBV10-3	TRBJ1-5
CASSQTSASGNTIYF	TGTGCCAGCAGCCAAACCAGTGCCTCTGGAAACACCATATATTTT	-	-	TRBV3-1/TRBV3-2	TRBJ1-3
CASSASRAEKLFF	TGCGCCAGCAGCGCCTCTCGCGCGGAAAAACTGTTTTTT	once	-	TRBV5-1	TRBJ1-4
CASSLKVQGQPFGQPQHF	TGTGCCAGCAGCTTAAAGGTGCAGGGCCAACCCTTTGGTCAGCCCCAGCATTTT	few	-	TRBV7-3	TRBJ1-5
CATSDSNLAVGEQFF	TGTGCCACCAGTGATTCAAACCTAGCGGTTGGTGAGCAGTTCTTC	-	TRBD2	TRBV24-1	TRBJ2-1